Below, 17 T cell receptor beta chains from the same sample are listed, as sequenced in a study of blood T cell repertoires in COVID-19. Sequencing was performed with immunoSEQ multiplex PCR; in TCRdb, only in-frame clones are kept and a portion is missing. The sample contains some 73,000 clones, about nine tenths of which appear only once. The sequenced material came from peripheral blood. The source of these receptors is a human donor in a cohort sampled during active COVID-19.

The chain is built from TRBV7-6 and TRBJ1-2; 11 bases map to TRBD1. From germline, CDR1 is SGHVS and CDR2 FNYEAQ. J lost 2 bases, V lost 4 bases, and 3 bases had no gene match. The CDR3 totals 15 residues. The chain's CDR3 is CASSSGQGANYGYTF. CDR3 DNA sequence: TGTGCCAGCAGCTCCGGACAGGGGGCGAACTATGGCTACACCTTC.

This chain uses TRBV29-1 with TRBJ2-3, with D unclear. V shed 4 bases and J shed 0 bases, with 5 bases lying between them. Germline lookup yields CDR1 SQVTM and CDR2 ANQGSEA. The CDR3 length is 12 residues. In nucleotides, the CDR3 is TGCAGCGTTGTTCCGAGCACAGATACGCAGTATTTT. Its protein is CSVVPSTDTQYF.

This chain links TRBV19 with TRBJ2-2; 10 bases are shared with TRBD1. The V and J ends lost 4 bases and 0 bases, in that order; junction bases with no gene match: 2. From germline, CDR1 is LNHDA and CDR2 SQIVND (reference sequence). The CDR3 sequence is 16 residues long. CDR3 in amino acids: CASSTGTGANTGELFF. CDR3 in DNA: TGTGCCAGTAGTACCGGGACAGGGGCGAACACCGGGGAGCTGTTTTTT.

The chain employs TRBV7-6 and TRBJ2-7, with D possibly TRBD1 on 6 matching bases. CDR3 length equals 15 residues. Germline V lookup: CDR1 SGHVS, CDR2 FNYEAQ. The V and J ends lost 1 base and 0 bases respectively, with 10 bases between them. The CDR3 DNA reads TGTGCCAGCAGCTTAGGGGTGGACAGCTCCTACGAGCAGTACTTC. This translates into CASSLGVDSSYEQYF.

V usage is TRBV5-1 and J usage is TRBJ1-2; 8 nucleotides agree with TRBD1. With 0 bases clipped from V and 5 bases from J, the junction kept 3 bases outside the gene matches. Germline V gives CDR1 SGHRS, CDR2 YFSETQ. CDR3 length equals 14 residues. The CDR3 loop is CASSLAQGAYGYTF. In nucleotides, the CDR3 is TGCGCCAGCAGCTTGGCGCAGGGGGCATATGGCTACACCTTC.

This chain uses TRBV10-3 with TRBJ1-1; a possible D gene is TRBD1 (5 bases). CDR3 length equals 14 residues. Trimming pared 7 bases from V and 1 base from J, leaving 13 bases between. The germline CDR1 and CDR2 sequences are ENHRY and SYGVKD. This CDR3 is CAITTTEANTEAFF. CDR3 DNA: TGTGCCATCACCACGACAGAAGCGAACACTGAAGCTTTCTTT.

The CDR3 loop is CASSLAGGTYNEQFF. CDR3 nucleotide sequence: TGTGCCAGCAGCTTGGCCGGGGGAACCTACAATGAGCAGTTCTTC. The chain employs TRBV5-4 and TRBJ2-1, with D possibly TRBD2 on 6 matching bases. The germline V gene encodes CDR1 SGHNT and CDR2 YYREEE (reference sequence). The CDR3 totals 15 residues. V gave up 0 bases and J gave up 2 bases, with 9 bases separating them.

The chain links TRBV30 to TRBJ1-5, with 8 bases that match TRBD1. CDR3 length: 13 residues. Germline V gene data show CDR1 as GTSNPN and CDR2 as SVGIG (reference sequence). V gave up 5 bases and J gave up 4 bases; unmatched junction bases: 4. The CDR3 DNA follows: TGTGCCTGGGGACAGGGTACGAATCAGCCCCAGCATTTT. This codes for CAWGQGTNQPQHF.

This clone occurred a few times. V gene TRBV19 combines with J gene TRBJ1-2; TRBD1 aligns across 7 bases. Germline loops: CDR1 LNHDA, CDR2 SQIVND (reference sequence). The CDR3 extends over 14 amino acids. V gave up 7 bases and J gave up 2 bases; unmatched junction bases: 7. Here the CDR3 DNA reads TGTGCCAGTACTTACGACAGGGTGAACTATGGCTACACCTTC. This gives the protein CASTYDRVNYGYTF.

The genes are TRBV11-3 and TRBJ2-3, with TRBD1 identical over 7 bases. V gave up 5 bases and J gave up 1 base; unmatched junction bases: 3. From germline, CDR1 is SGHNT and CDR2 YENEEA. This CDR3 has 14 residues. The CDR3 region has the DNA TGTGCCAGCAGCACGGGACAGCGCACAGATACGCAGTATTTT. Residues: CASSTGQRTDTQYF. The full variable domain, completed using reference TRBV11-3 and TRBJ2-3, is EAGVVQSPRYKIIEKKQPVAFWCNPISGHNTLYWYLQNLGQGPELLIRYENEEAVDDSQLPKDRFSAERLKGVDSTLKIQPAELGDSAVYLCASSTGQRTDTQYFGPGTRLTVL.

This clone occurred once. The chain uses TRBV19 and TRBJ2-1; possible D gene TRBD2, 7 bases. V lost 6 bases, J lost 7 bases, and 16 bases lay in between. The CDR3 has 14 residues. Germline V gene data show CDR1 as LNHDA and CDR2 as SQIVND (reference sequence). For the CDR3, the DNA is TGTGCCAGTAGGTGGGGGGGGGCCGGTAATGAGCAGTTCTTC. Its translation is CASRWGGAGNEQFF.

The chain carries TRBV7-9 and TRBJ2-3; 10 positions match TRBD2. The CDR3 runs 15 residues. In germline, CDR1 is SEHNR, CDR2 FQNEAQ (reference sequence). The V and J ends lost 2 bases and 3 bases, in that order; junction bases with no gene match: 2. The CDR3: CASSLPSGGTDTQYF. In DNA form, the CDR3 reads TGTGCCAGCAGCTTACCTAGCGGGGGAACAGATACGCAGTATTTT.

This chain joins TRBV4-2 and TRBJ2-1; TRBD1 matches 9 bases. V trimming: 1 base; J trimming: 6 bases; junction bases outside the gene matches: 19. Germline CDR1 LGHNA, CDR2 YNFKEQ. The CDR3 covers 20 residues. CDR3 loop: CASSQAKSGFLQGARNEQFF. The CDR3 region has the DNA TGTGCCAGCAGCCAAGCAAAATCGGGGTTTTTACAGGGGGCCCGCAATGAGCAGTTCTTC.

V and J are TRBV29-1 and TRBJ2-7; tentative D call: TRBD2 (6 bases). CDR1 and CDR2 from the germline V gene are SQVTM and ANQGSEA. V dropped 4 bases and J dropped 2 bases, with 15 bases sitting between them. The CDR3 length is 14 residues. The CDR3 DNA reads as TGCAGCGTTGCACCGGGGGTTGGCCCCTACGAGCAGTACTTC. Amino acids: CSVAPGVGPYEQYF.

V and J are TRBV27 and TRBJ2-2; possibly TRBD1 for D (6 bases). The germline V gene has CDR1 MNHEY and CDR2 SMNVEV (reference sequence). The CDR3 contains 15 residues. V shed 2 bases and J shed 4 bases, with 11 bases lying between them. CDR3 loop: CASSLMVTGTGELFF. The CDR3 DNA reads TGTGCCAGCAGTTTAATGGTGACAGGCACCGGGGAGCTGTTTTTT.

The chain has TRBV6-5 and TRBJ2-7, with D possibly being TRBD2 (6 bases). Germline V gene data show CDR1 as MNHEY and CDR2 as SVGAGI. The V end was cut by 6 bases, the J end by 2 bases, with 8 bases between. This CDR3 spans 12 amino acids. CDR3 nucleotide sequence: TGTGCCAGCAGAGGAGGGACCTACGAGCAGTACTTC. It encodes CASRGGTYEQYF.

The chain joins TRBV11-2 to TRBJ1-1; a weak D match, TRBD1 (6 bases). Trimming stripped 4 bases from V and 10 bases from J, with 16 bases between. The CDR3 is 13 residues long. Looked up from germline, CDR1 is SGHAT and CDR2 is FQNNGV. The CDR3 DNA follows: TGTGCCAGCAGCTCCAACAGGGTTCGAAGAGCTTTCTTT. Translating gives CASSSNRVRRAFF. The variable domain in full, with the rest retrieved from reference TRBV11-2 and TRBJ1-1, is EAGVAQSPRYKIIEKRQSVAFWCNPISGHATLYWYQQILGQGPKLLIQFQNNGVVDDSQLPKDRFSAERLKGVDSTLKIQPAKLEDSAVYLCASSSNRVRRAFFGQGTRLTVV.